A single sample gave rise to the 25 T cell receptor beta chains below, sequenced in a study of blood T cell repertoires in COVID-19. Some clones are missing from TCRdb's copy, which holds only in-frame ones; the method was immunoSEQ multiplex PCR. In the table there are under 200,000 clones, about 80% of which are singletons. Input material: PBMCs or T cells enriched from blood (not recorded which). Receptors originate from a man aged 45-65 years who had recovered from COVID-19.

The chain is built from TRBV28 and TRBJ2-1; the D gene is possibly TRBD1 (5 bases). The germline gives CDR1 MDHEN, CDR2 SYDVKM. This CDR3 has 13 amino acids. The ends were cut back, 3 bases at V and 8 bases at J, with 11 bases in the middle. DNA of the CDR3: TGTGCCAGCAGTTTTAGGACATTGGATGAGCAGTTCTTC. Translated, it gives CASSFRTLDEQFF. Supplemented by reference TRBV28 and TRBJ2-1, the full variable domain reads DVKVTQSSRYLVKRTGEKVFLECVQDMDHENMFWYRQDPGLGLRLIYFSYDVKMKEKGDIPEGYSVSREKKERFSLILESASTNQTSMYLCASSFRTLDEQFFGPGTRLTVL.

The chain carries TRBV3-1 (or the pseudogene TRBV3-2) and TRBJ2-2; 12 bases align to TRBD1. Germline CDR1 reads LGHDT; CDR2 reads YNNKEL (reference sequence). The CDR3 has 15 amino acids. V lost 3 bases and J lost 7; bases outside the gene matches: 3. The CDR3, as DNA: TGTGCCAGCAGCCAGGGGACAGGGGGCCGCGGGGAGCTGTTTTTT. It encodes CASSQGTGGRGELFF.

This clone was detected once. The chain joins TRBV9 to TRBJ2-6; no clear D gene. The V gene lost 3 bases and the J gene lost 0 bases, with 10 bases spanning the gap. The CDR3 length is 16 residues. CDR1 is SGDLS, CDR2 YYNGEE, per germline. CDR3 nucleotides: TGTGCCAGCAGCGGGGTATTAGCCTCTGGGGCCAACGTCCTGACTTTC. Amino acid sequence: CASSGVLASGANVLTF.

This chain connects TRBV19 to TRBJ2-7, with 11 nucleotides matching TRBD2. V lost 4 bases and J lost 1; bases outside the gene matches: 0. The V gene's germline CDR1 is LNHDA and CDR2 SQIVND (reference sequence). The length of the CDR3 is 14 residues. The CDR3 DNA follows: TGTGCCAGTAGTAGACTAGCGGGATCCTACGAGCAGTACTTC. This sequence encodes CASSRLAGSYEQYF.

This chain joins TRBV7-8 and TRBJ1-5, with a possible D match to TRBD1 (5 bases). V lost 1 base, J lost 3 bases, and 10 bases lay in between. This CDR3 is built from 15 residues. Germline V gives CDR1 SGHVS, CDR2 FQNEAQ. DNA for the CDR3: TGTGCCAGCAGCTTAGTCCGGGGGGACAATCAGCCCCAGCATTTT. It encodes CASSLVRGDNQPQHF.

In the case of this clone: Other DNA sequences of this sample code for an identical CDR3. The chain joins TRBV29-1 to TRBJ2-7; 10 nucleotides match TRBD1. Losses at the gene ends were 6 bases for V and 3 bases for J; bases not matched to a gene: 5. CDR3 length equals 13 residues. Germline V gives CDR1 SQVTM, CDR2 ANQGSEA. The CDR3 DNA sequence: TGCAGCGTCTCCGGGACAGGGGTCTACGAGCAGTACTTC. This gives the protein CSVSGTGVYEQYF.

CDR3 region: CASTLGLAVETQYF. For the CDR3, the DNA is TGTGCCAGCACTCTGGGACTAGCAGTGGAGACCCAGTACTTC. The chain employs TRBV28 and TRBJ2-5; TRBD2 matches at 9 bases. Germline CDR1 MDHEN, CDR2 SYDVKM. V gave up 7 bases and J gave up 5 bases; unmatched junction bases: 8. This CDR3 spans 14 amino acids. The full variable domain, with the rest looked up from reference TRBV28 and TRBJ2-5, is DVKVTQSSRYLVKRTGEKVFLECVQDMDHENMFWYRQDPGLGLRLIYFSYDVKMKEKGDIPEGYSVSREKKERFSLILESASTNQTSMYLCASTLGLAVETQYFGPGTRLLVL.

This clone was counted between two and nine times. The chain combines TRBV6-5 with TRBJ2-2; D uncertain. The CDR3 runs 14 residues. V lost 10 bases and J 0 bases, leaving 12 bases between the germline ends. Per the germline V gene, CDR1 is MNHEY and CDR2 is SVGAGI. DNA for the CDR3: TGTGCCACCGAGGCGGTGACGAACACCGGGGAGCTGTTTTTT. Translating gives CATEAVTNTGELFF.

CDR3 residues: CASIRSGGNQPQHF. The CDR3 coding sequence is TGTGCCAGCATAAGATCCGGGGGCAATCAGCCCCAGCATTTT. The rearrangement uses TRBV6-5 and TRBJ1-5, with D hard to call. Trimming left V 7 bases short and J 2 bases short, with 12 bases between. The CDR3 length is 14 residues. Germline-derived CDR1 and CDR2 are MNHEY and SVGAGI.

The V call is TRBV3-1 (or the pseudogene TRBV3-2), the J call TRBJ2-7, with 7 bases that match TRBD2. Trimming at V came to 0 bases and at J to 10 bases, leaving 9 bases not matched to a gene. The CDR3 has 14 amino acids. Germline V gives CDR1 LGHDT, CDR2 YNNKEL (reference sequence). CDR3 DNA: TGTGCCAGCAGCCAAGATAACGGGGGAGGGTTTCAGTACTTC. This gives the protein CASSQDNGGGFQYF.

The rearrangement uses TRBV28 and TRBJ2-7, with D unresolved. This CDR3 has 14 residues. The germline V and J ends were trimmed by 7 bases and 7 bases, with 20 bases remaining between them. CDR1 and CDR2 (germline): MDHEN, SYDVKM. This chain's CDR3 is CASMVAASYGEQYF. CDR3 coding DNA: TGTGCCAGCATGGTGGCAGCGAGCTATGGGGAGCAGTACTTC.

The rearrangement links TRBV27 to TRBJ2-7, with 11 bases fitting TRBD1. The V segment lost 5 bases and the J segment 4 bases; nucleotides outside the gene matches: 10. The germline CDR1 and CDR2 sequences are MNHEY and SMNVEV (reference sequence). CDR3 length: 16 amino acids. The CDR3 DNA reads TGTGCCAGCAGTCCAGATTCGGGACAGGGGGTATACGAGCAGTACTTC. It specifies CASSPDSGQGVYEQYF.

In this sample, this clone turned up a few times. This chain uses TRBV5-1 with TRBJ2-5; tentatively, D is TRBD2 (6 bases). The germline CDR1 and CDR2 sequences are SGHRS and YFSETQ. The V and J ends lost 0 bases and 4 bases respectively, with 7 bases between them. This CDR3 region has 13 residues. CDR3 residues: CASSLVGGETQYF. The CDR3 nucleotides read TGCGCCAGCAGCTTGGTCGGGGGAGAGACCCAGTACTTC. Using reference TRBV5-1 and TRBJ2-5 for the parts outside the CDR3, the full variable domain is KAGVTQTPRYLIKTRGQQVTLSCSPISGHRSVSWYQQTPGQGLQFLFEYFSETQRNKGNFPGRFSGRQFSNSRSEMNVSTLELGDSALYLCASSLVGGETQYFGPGTRLLVL.

The CDR3 loop reads CASSPDREDGELFF. The CDR3 DNA is TGCGCCAGCAGCCCCGACAGGGAGGACGGGGAGCTGTTTTTT. The chain employs TRBV5-1 and TRBJ2-2, with a weak D call TRBD1 (7 bases). The CDR3 consists of 14 residues. V dropped 4 bases and J dropped 7 bases, with 14 bases sitting between them. The germline V gene has CDR1 SGHRS and CDR2 YFSETQ. Filled out from reference TRBV5-1 and TRBJ2-2, the complete variable domain reads KAGVTQTPRYLIKTRGQQVTLSCSPISGHRSVSWYQQTPGQGLQFLFEYFSETQRNKGNFPGRFSGRQFSNSRSEMNVSTLELGDSALYLCASSPDREDGELFFGEGSRLTVL.

V and J are TRBV28 and TRBJ1-1; TRBD1 matches at 7 bases. Per germline, CDR1 MDHEN and CDR2 SYDVKM. CDR3 length: 14 amino acids. The V segment lost 5 bases and the J segment 4 bases; nucleotides outside the gene matches: 7. The CDR3 DNA reads TGTGCCAGCAGTCTAGGGGGCTGGGGCACTGAAGCTTTCTTT. This sequence encodes CASSLGGWGTEAFF.

The chain joins TRBV2 to TRBJ1-1, with D maybe TRBD1 (6 bases). Per the germline V gene, CDR1 is SNHLY and CDR2 is FYNNEI. The CDR3 is 15 residues long. Trimming shortened V by 1 base and J by 0 bases, and 9 bases separated the two germline ends. This CDR3 reads CASSEGRGVNTEAFF. CDR3 in DNA: TGTGCCAGCAGTGAAGGCAGGGGAGTGAACACTGAAGCTTTCTTT.

The chain's CDR3 is CASSHYYGDHEQFF. CDR3 DNA: TGCGCCAGCAGCCACTATTACGGTGACCATGAGCAGTTCTTC. V usage is TRBV5-1 and J usage is TRBJ2-1, with D unresolved. The V gene's germline CDR1 is SGHRS and CDR2 YFSETQ. The CDR3 is 14 amino acids. Trimming left V 4 bases short and J 8 bases short, with 16 bases between.

The CDR3 bases are TGTGCCAGCAGTGTCCCAAACGGAGGCGAGCAGTACTTC. Its translation: CASSVPNGGEQYF. The chain carries TRBV2 and TRBJ2-7, with D possibly being TRBD2 (5 bases). The CDR3 is 13 amino acids. Trimming pared 4 bases from V and 6 bases from J, leaving 13 bases between. CDR1 and CDR2 (germline): SNHLY, FYNNEI.

This chain uses TRBV7-2 with TRBJ2-1; unclear D gene. Trimming shortened V by 4 bases and J by 5 bases, and 12 bases separated the two germline ends. Germline V gene lookup returns CDR1 SGHTA and CDR2 FQGNSA. This CDR3 spans 14 amino acids. In DNA form, the CDR3 reads TGTGCCAGCAGCTCCCGTGTGTCTGACAATGAGCAGTTCTTC. Residues: CASSSRVSDNEQFF.

The rearrangement joins TRBV7-2 to TRBJ1-1; D uncertain. The ends were cut back, 1 base at V and 4 bases at J, with 13 bases in the middle. The CDR3 covers 15 residues. Germline CDR1 is SGHTA and CDR2 is FQGNSA. The CDR3: CASSLGGRVSTEAFF. The CDR3 DNA reads TGTGCCAGCAGCTTAGGAGGGAGGGTATCCACTGAAGCTTTCTTT.

The chain links TRBV11-2 to TRBJ2-5; D perhaps matches TRBD1 (6 bases). The CDR3 is made up of 11 amino acids. V gave up 5 bases and J gave up 10 bases, with 11 bases separating them. Per germline, CDR1 SGHAT and CDR2 FQNNGV. CDR3 nucleotide sequence: TGTGCCAGCAGCGATTACAGGGACCAGTACTTC. This encodes CASSDYRDQYF.

The CDR3 sequence: CASSLSILASQPQHF. The CDR3 DNA reads TGTGCCAGCAGCTTGTCGATCTTAGCTAGTCAGCCCCAGCATTTT. The rearrangement joins TRBV7-8 to TRBJ1-5, with D unclear. The V gene's germline CDR1 is SGHVS and CDR2 FQNEAQ. V shed 3 bases and J shed 6 bases, with 15 bases lying between them. There are 15 residues in the CDR3.

V is TRBV24-1 and J is TRBJ2-1; D perhaps matches TRBD2 (7 bases). Germline-derived CDR1 and CDR2 are KGHDR and SFDVKD. CDR3 size: 13 residues. V lost 3 bases to trimming and J lost 10 bases, with 12 bases between them. DNA of the CDR3: TGTGCCACCAGTGATGGGGGGGGGCCAGAGCAGTTCTTC. Its translation: CATSDGGGPEQFF.

The chain uses TRBV28 and TRBJ1-4, with a weak D call TRBD1 (5 bases). The germline V and J ends were trimmed by 7 bases and 4 bases, with 19 bases remaining between them. This CDR3 spans 16 amino acids. Germline assignment: CDR1 MDHEN and CDR2 SYDVKM. This CDR3 reads CASTSIIGGINEKLFF. The CDR3 region has the DNA TGTGCCAGCACAAGTATAATTGGGGGGATTAATGAAAAACTGTTTTTT.

This clone was seen a single time. The germline gene is not matched at one end of the junction; a read error may be the cause. The chain combines TRBV25-1 with TRBJ1-2; no clear D gene. This CDR3 is 12 amino acids long. Germline loops: CDR1 MGHDK, CDR2 SYGVNS. The CDR3 DNA is TGTGCCAGCAGCGCGCCTAATTATGGCTACACCTTC. Translated: CASSAPNYGYTF.